This TCR beta chain is from a study of OX40 agonist ivuxolimab in advanced cancers. Broadly, across the study: Ivuxolimab was an agonistic, fully human IgG2 monoclonal antibody directed against OX40 (CD134), a costimulatory receptor. The paper reports the monotherapy dose-escalation portion (N of about 50 patients) of the phase I ivuxolimab trial. Intravenous ivuxolimab was administered to patients every 2 weeks at six dose levels: 0.01, 0.1, 0.3, 1.5, 3 and 10 mg/kg. Partial responses occurred in three dose-escalation patients: two with cutaneous melanoma and one with hepatocellular carcinoma. In the dose-escalation cohort, 82.7% of patients were male, and the mean age was roughly 60 years, with a range of roughly 20 to 79. The point of sequencing TCRbeta in the periphery was to test whether ivuxolimab changed TCR sequence diversity and drove clonal T-cell expansion. Prior anti-PD-1, anti-PD-L1 or anti-CTLA-4 therapy was permitted, and 40% of dose-escalation patients had received checkpoint inhibitors. Of the roughly 50 dose-escalation patients, hepatocellular carcinoma was present in 19, melanoma in approximately 15, renal cell carcinoma in 9 and head and neck cancer in 9.

From the cysteine up to the phenylalanine, the CDR3 has a length of 12 residues. Only the CDR3 DNA stays, 36 bases, in frame from base 1. Relative to germline, V is 7 bases shorter and J is 2 bases shorter, with 5 bases between their ends. Sequences SEHNR (CDR1) and FQNEAQ (CDR2) are obtained from the germline V gene (reference sequence). A remark on this clone: This receptor's antigen is unknown. Per-nucleotide qualities are absent, and no much larger clonotype sits a single base away.

Summary of the overall study and its limitations: After ivuxolimab, more expanded clones were found on average in CD8+ T cells than in CD4+ T cells. The antigen specificity of the clonally expanded peripheral T cells was not determined. At doses from 0.1 to 3.0 mg/kg, clonal expansion was seen in both CD4+ and CD8+ blood T cells between baseline and week 6. Low levels of normalized T-cell clonal expansion were also seen in some patients who did not respond. Partial responders in the 0.1-3.0 mg/kg groups had among the lowest normalized peripheral clonal expansion, especially among CD8+ T cells.

Genomic DNA was isolated from the sorted cells so that the TCRbeta CDR3 region could be sequenced. The immunoSEQ Assay was used for sequencing of TCRbeta CDR3 regions. As stored in TCRdb, this immuneACCESS dataset retains in-frame rearrangements with V and J assigned. A fraction of the clones does not appear; measured against another copy, unresolved V genes explain less than half of the discrepancy, and the remainder lacks a known reason. Across this sample there are 70,000 to 95,000 clones, with roughly 88% seen only once. About 4% of the sample rests with the top ten. Patients with a history of autoimmune disease or receiving systemic immunosuppression were excluded from the trial. In every dose cohort, peripheral blood was drawn for TCR sequencing at baseline, cycle 4 day 1, and cycle 7 day 1. Samples came from an open-label, multicenter, first-in-human phase I dose-escalation trial of ivuxolimab. Adults with locally advanced or metastatic head and neck squamous cell, hepatocellular, melanoma or renal cell carcinoma were enrolled in the trial. Before TCR sequencing, CD4+ T cells and CD8+ T cells from peripheral blood were sorted into separate populations.

This chain is built from TRBV7-9 and TRBJ2-2; no D gene call is confident. The sequence was obtained from an adult with an advanced solid tumor such as melanoma, head and neck, liver or kidney cancer. Here the sequenced sample was CD4+ or CD8+ T cells sorted from blood, taken in a trial of the OX40 agonist ivuxolimab. This receptor has the CDR3 CASTLNTGELFF. The sequenced DNA is TGTGCCAGCACCCTTAACACCGGGGAGCTGTTTTTT.